This section outlines one T cell receptor beta chain sequence together with its context. The data derive from a study of blood T cell repertoires in COVID-19. The wider study: Researchers got acute and convalescent COVID-19 samples from the United States, Italy and Spain. T cells, B-cell-depleted T cells, or PBMCs provided the cDNA or gDNA that served as material.

Source study methods: How many nucleated cells were present was estimated from reference gene primer amplification. Repertoires were generated with immunoSEQ multiplex PCR, while TCRdb's copy carries only in-frame clones and drops some. V and J calls and clone size follow that table, whereas D and trimming were derived from the DNA. The table lists 75,000 to 100,000 clones, roughly 80% of them singletons, with about 4.2% in the top ten. The clonotype comes from a man aged 60 to 69 with acute or convalescent COVID-19. The sequenced material came from peripheral blood.

The CDR3 loop is CASSQRQGAKNIQYF. DNA of the CDR3: TGTGCCAGCAGCCAGCGGCAGGGGGCTAAAAACATTCAGTACTTC. V usage is TRBV11-3 and J usage is TRBJ2-4; 8 nucleotides agree with TRBD1. CDR1 is SGHNT and CDR2 is YENEEA in the germline V gene. The CDR3 loop spans 15 amino acids. J gave up 4 bases and V 5 bases, and 7 bases lay outside the gene matches.